Listed here are 15 T cell receptor beta chains from one sample, sequenced in a study of glioma-infiltrating T cells after dendritic cell vaccination. Indicated time point: after dendritic cell vaccination, including at tumor progression/relapse. Sequencing used immunoSEQ multiplex PCR; TCRdb keeps in-frame clones, though not all of them. The sample has about 87,000 clones; over 80% are singletons. The sequenced sample was blood, obtained after dendritic cell vaccination. The receptors were sampled from a human donor with glioblastoma.

The J gene is TRBJ2-5, the V gene TRBV19; 8 positions match TRBD2. The CDR3 extends over 15 amino acids. Looked up from germline, CDR1 is LNHDA and CDR2 is SQIVND (reference sequence). Germline trimming cut 3 bases from V and 1 base from J; bases unmatched to any gene: 4. The CDR3 sequence is CASSIGGGSQETQYF. The DNA for the CDR3 is TGTGCCAGTAGTATTGGCGGGGGGAGCCAAGAGACCCAGTACTTC.

The V gene is TRBV19, the J gene TRBJ2-3, with 12 bases matching TRBD2. Per germline, CDR1 LNHDA and CDR2 SQIVND (reference sequence). Unmatched junction bases numbered 5, after V lost 4 bases and J lost 6 bases. This CDR3 is built from 15 residues. The CDR3 sequence is CASSTTSGGLDTQYF. CDR3 bases: TGTGCCAGTAGTACTACTAGCGGGGGGCTGGATACGCAGTATTTT.

The chain is built from TRBV2 and TRBJ1-3, with 11 bases identical to TRBD1. The CDR3 runs 15 residues. Germline CDR1 reads SNHLY; CDR2 reads FYNNEI. Trimming took 8 bases from V and 4 from J; bases not matched to a gene: 7. The CDR3 DNA sequence: TGTGCCAGCTTCAAGGGGACAGGGGGAGGAAACACCATATATTTT. Translation gives CASFKGTGGGNTIYF.

The J gene is TRBJ2-7, the V gene TRBV6-5; 10 nucleotides align to TRBD1. Germline lookup yields CDR1 MNHEY and CDR2 SVGAGI. The CDR3 totals 14 residues. J was trimmed by 6 bases and V by 6 bases; bases with no gene match: 8. CDR3 DNA sequence: TGTGCCAGCAGATCCGGACAGGGGGAAACCGAGCAGTACTTC. Its translation is CASRSGQGETEQYF.

The chain couples TRBV5-1 to TRBJ1-2; D is possibly TRBD1 (5 bases). Trimming took 3 bases from V and 8 from J, leaving 26 bases between them. Looked up from germline, CDR1 is SGHRS and CDR2 is YFSETQ. This CDR3 spans 17 amino acids. CDR3 DNA: TGCGCCAGCAGCTCCGGAGGGGCCGGGACCCTCGCAGGCGGCTACACCTTC. It yields the protein CASSSGGAGTLAGGYTF. The variable domain in full, completed from reference TRBV5-1 and TRBJ1-2, reads KAGVTQTPRYLIKTRGQQVTLSCSPISGHRSVSWYQQTPGQGLQFLFEYFSETQRNKGNFPGRFSGRQFSNSRSEMNVSTLELGDSALYLCASSSGGAGTLAGGYTFGSGTRLTVV.

The table lists this clone with a few counts. This chain links TRBV6-5 with TRBJ2-1, with TRBD1 matching 9 bases. Germline CDR1 MNHEY, CDR2 SVGAGI. V gave up 8 bases and J gave up 7 bases; unmatched junction bases: 9. This CDR3 has 14 amino acids. The DNA of the CDR3 is TGTGCCAGCGCTTCTTGGACAGGGGTAAATGAGCAGTTCTTC. Protein: CASASWTGVNEQFF.

About this clone: Its ends do not fully match the called genes, so a read error is possible. Other DNA sequences within the sample encode an identical CDR3. The genes are TRBV15 and TRBJ1-5, with D possibly being TRBD1 (6 bases). The CDR3 runs 16 residues. Per the germline V gene, CDR1 is LNHNV and CDR2 is YYDKDF (reference sequence). CDR3 sequence (DNA): TGCGCCACCAGCAGAGGGGGGCCCGATAGCAATCAGCCCCAGCATTTT. Residues: CATSRGGPDSNQPQHF.

The rearrangement uses TRBV4-3 and TRBJ2-1; no clear D gene. V lost 0 bases, J lost 8 bases, and 8 bases lay in between. Germline V gene sequence: CDR1 LGHNA, CDR2 YSLEER. This CDR3 is 13 amino acids long. CDR3 in amino acids: CASSQEARDEQFF. The CDR3 nucleotides are TGCGCCAGCAGCCAAGAGGCCCGGGATGAGCAGTTCTTC.

The J gene is TRBJ1-5, the V gene TRBV19, with a weak D call TRBD1 (6 bases). The V end lost 8 bases, the J end lost 0 bases, and 11 bases lay between the germline ends. From germline, CDR1 is LNHDA and CDR2 SQIVND (reference sequence). This CDR3 has 14 amino acids. The CDR3 sequence is CASEQGYSNQPQHF. The CDR3 region has the DNA TGTGCCAGTGAACAGGGTTATAGCAATCAGCCCCAGCATTTT.

The rearrangement links TRBV27 to TRBJ2-7; tentative D call: TRBD1 (6 bases). The CDR3 covers 16 residues. In germline, CDR1 is MNHEY, CDR2 SMNVEV (reference sequence). V lost 5 bases and J 1 base, leaving 18 bases between the germline ends. As DNA, the CDR3 is TGTGCCAGCAGTCCAAGGATGGCAGGGGTATCCTACGAGCAGTACTTC. Amino acid sequence: CASSPRMAGVSYEQYF.

The rearrangement uses TRBV1 and TRBJ1-2. TRBV1 is assigned pseudogene status. The CDR3 covers 12 residues. CDR3 amino acids: CTSSQDHGGYTF. In DNA, the CDR3 is TGCACCAGCAGCCAAGATCACGGTGGCTACACCTTC.

This clone showed up just once. The rearrangement links TRBV19 to TRBJ2-7, with D possibly being TRBD2 (5 bases). Germline loops: CDR1 LNHDA, CDR2 SQIVND (reference sequence). V dropped 5 bases and J dropped 3 bases, with 14 bases sitting between them. The CDR3 is made up of 14 amino acids. The CDR3 spells CASSPGGSLYEQYF. In DNA, the CDR3 is TGTGCCAGTAGTCCCGGCGGGTCTCTCTACGAGCAGTACTTC.

The J gene is TRBJ2-3, the V gene TRBV6-5; D possibly corresponds to TRBD2 (7 bases). Germline V gene data show CDR1 as MNHEY and CDR2 as SVGAGI. The CDR3 is 16 amino acids. Between the trimmed V and J ends, which lost 2 bases and 2 bases, there was a span of 14 bases. CDR3 region: CASSYSGGGNTDTQYF. The CDR3 nucleotides are TGTGCCAGCAGTTACAGTGGCGGGGGCAACACAGATACGCAGTATTTT.

The V gene is TRBV2, the J gene TRBJ2-3, with 7 bases lining up with TRBD2. Per the germline V gene, CDR1 is SNHLY and CDR2 is FYNNEI. The CDR3 is made up of 15 amino acids. The V and J ends lost 1 base and 7 bases, in that order; junction bases with no gene match: 8. The CDR3 region is CASSEDGGIAYTQYF. CDR3 coding DNA: TGTGCCAGCAGTGAAGACGGGGGGATAGCATATACGCAGTATTTT.

The chain has TRBV27 and TRBJ1-1, with D uncertain. Between the trimmed V and J ends, which lost 2 bases and 5 bases, there was a span of 9 bases. The CDR3 extends over 13 amino acids. Germline V gene data show CDR1 as MNHEY and CDR2 as SMNVEV (reference sequence). CDR3 nucleotide sequence: TGTGCCAGCAGTTTAGCACGGTTGACTGAAGCTTTCTTT. Protein product: CASSLARLTEAFF.